The rows below give T cell receptor beta chains drawn from one sample of a study of T-cell memory formation after mild COVID-19. MiXCR, applied by TCRdb to the 5' RACE reads, yields one record per CDR3 protein. Of roughly 600,000 distinct CDR3 sequences in the sample, about a sixth were seen once. Sequenced sample: PBMCs or a T cell subset sorted from them (not recorded which). All receptors derive from an adult woman who had mild COVID-19 (a few samples of this study predate the infection). Cell type and time point are not known. Both conserved end residues are part of each CDR3. D genes are given only for firm matches. The size of a clone is reported for some rows only, either as once, few or many, or as a class for expanded clones.

V gene	D gene	CDR3 length	clone size	J gene	CDR3 protein	CDR3 DNA
TRBV20-1	.	11	few	TRBJ2-1	CSARVYNEQFF	TGCAGTGCTAGGGTTTACAATGAGCAGTTCTTC
TRBV20-1	.	15	.	TRBJ2-5	CSAGFRDKGRETQYF	TGCAGTGCTGGTTTCAGGGATAAGGGGAGAGAGACCCAGTACTTC
TRBV7-2	.	15	few	TRBJ2-5	CASSLWSGAAETQYF	TGTGCCAGCAGCTTATGGTCAGGGGCGGCGGAGACCCAGTACTTC
TRBV20-1	.	14	.	TRBJ1-6	CSASLGPGGSPLHF	TGCAGTGCTAGTTTGGGTCCGGGTGGATCACCCCTCCACTTT
TRBV6-6	.	13	.	TRBJ1-4	CASSYQSNEKLFF	TGTGCCAGCAGTTATCAGTCTAATGAAAAACTGTTTTTT
TRBV5-6	TRBD1	18	few	TRBJ1-5	CASSLDRGADDSNQPQHF	TGTGCCAGCAGCTTGGACAGGGGGGCGGACGATAGCAATCAGCCCCAGCATTTT
TRBV20-1	TRBD2	18	few	TRBJ2-1	CSARRSLAGVQSYNEQFF	TGCAGTGCAAGAAGGTCTCTAGCGGGAGTACAGTCCTACAATGAGCAGTTCTTC
TRBV5-1	TRBD1	16	.	TRBJ1-6	CASSYSGTGGNSPLHF	TGCGCCAGCAGCTACTCCGGGACAGGGGGGAATTCACCCCTCCACTTT
TRBV6-2/TRBV6-3	.	15	.	TRBJ2-6	CASSRTGSGANVLTF	TGTGCCAGCAGCCGGACCGGCTCTGGGGCCAACGTCCTGACTTTC
TRBV6-5	TRBD2	16	.	TRBJ2-5	CASSEQVAGGRETQYF	TGTGCCAGCAGTGAACAAGTAGCGGGGGGGCGAGAGACCCAGTACTTC